Below, 17 T cell receptor beta chains from the same sample are listed, as sequenced in a study of CD8+CD57+ T cells in acquired aplastic anemia. For CDR3 and TCR beta VDJ profiling, genomic DNA was the template used. TCRdb independently ran MiXCR on the reads; one entry per CDR3 protein. Of 150,000 to 170,000 distinct CDR3 sequences in the sample, about 48% were seen once. An expansion of CD8+CD57+ cells by flow cytometry had been shown in patients chosen for sequencing. The specimen was sorted CD4+, CD8+, or CD8+CD57+ T cells (not recorded which) from PBMCs. The receptors here all came from a human donor with aplastic anemia.

The chain uses TRBV25-1 and TRBJ2-3; 7 bases are shared with TRBD2. J lost 6 bases, V lost 2 bases, and 5 bases had no gene match. In germline, CDR1 is MGHDK, CDR2 SYGVNS. The CDR3 runs 14 residues. The CDR3 DNA reads as TGTGCCAGCAGTGAAGGGGACTACTACGATACGCAGTATTTT. As protein: CASSEGDYYDTQYF. Full variable domain (missing parts from reference TRBV25-1 and TRBJ2-3): EADIYQTPRYLVIGTGKKITLECSQTMGHDKMYWYQQDPGMELHLIHYSYGVNSTEKGDLSSESTVSRIRTEHFPLTLESARPSHTSQYLCASSEGDYYDTQYFGPGTRLTVL.

V gene TRBV6-4 combines with J gene TRBJ1-5, with D perhaps TRBD1 (5 bases). Germline V gene sequence: CDR1 MRHNA, CDR2 SNTAGT. The CDR3 sequence is 14 residues long. V lost 3 bases to trimming and J lost 6 bases, with 12 bases between them. The CDR3, as DNA: TGTGCCAGCAGTGATTCAGTAGGGGTTCAGCCCCAGCATTTT. Translating gives CASSDSVGVQPQHF.

A note on this clonotype: At one end the junction does not follow the germline gene, possibly because of a read error. V is TRBV10-3 and J is TRBJ2-2; no clear D. This CDR3 comprises 12 residues. Germline CDR1 is ENHRY and CDR2 is SYGVKD. CDR3 bases: TGTGCCGTACAATCGAACATCGGGGAGCTGTTTTTT. Protein sequence: CAVQSNIGELFF.

There are a few counts of this clonotype. The chain has TRBV10-3 and TRBJ2-5; 12 nucleotides agree with TRBD2. The CDR3 consists of 16 residues. Per the germline V gene, CDR1 is ENHRY and CDR2 is SYGVKD. J gave up 1 base and V 0 bases, and 0 bases lay outside the gene matches. The CDR3 loop is CAISESTSGGQETQYF. CDR3 DNA: TGTGCCATCAGTGAGTCGACTAGCGGGGGCCAAGAGACCCAGTACTTC.

Written as DNA, the CDR3 is TGTGCCATCAGCGATAACTACGAGCAGTACTTC. This translates into CAISDNYEQYF. V gene TRBV10-3 combines with J gene TRBJ2-7; D unresolved. The CDR3 spans 11 residues. Germline CDR1 is ENHRY and CDR2 is SYGVKD. V dropped 6 bases and J dropped 3 bases, with 6 bases sitting between them.

This chain joins TRBV5-1 and TRBJ2-7, with 8 bases matching TRBD1. With V trimmed by 3 bases and J by 3 bases, 2 bases remained unmatched. Germline CDR1 reads SGHRS; CDR2 reads YFSETQ. This CDR3 contains 13 residues. The CDR3 DNA is TGCGCCAGCAGCTCGGACAGGGTCTACGAGCAGTACTTC. Translation: CASSSDRVYEQYF.

This clonotype was recorded a few times. The chain recombines TRBV29-1 with TRBJ2-7; 11 bases match TRBD1. This CDR3 contains 14 residues. CDR1 is SQVTM and CDR2 is ANQGSEA in the germline V gene. J gave up 3 bases and V 1 base, and 2 bases lay outside the gene matches. The CDR3 DNA is TGCAGCGTTGAAGCCGGGACAGGGGGCTACGAGCAGTACTTC. Its translation: CSVEAGTGGYEQYF.

The chain carries TRBV29-1 and TRBJ2-7; 9 bases are shared with TRBD1. This CDR3 spans 17 amino acids. Looked up from germline, CDR1 is SQVTM and CDR2 is ANQGSEA. The V segment lost 0 bases and the J segment 0 bases; nucleotides outside the gene matches: 9. The CDR3 loop is CSVEEGRTGDSSYEQYF. The CDR3 coding sequence is TGCAGCGTTGAAGAGGGGCGGACAGGGGACAGCTCCTACGAGCAGTACTTC.

This clonotype has ten or more counts. At one end, the junction sequence differs from germline, possibly due to a read error. The V gene is TRBV4-1, the J gene TRBJ2-7; D is perhaps TRBD1 (5 bases). Germline V lookup: CDR1 MGHRA, CDR2 YSYEKL. The CDR3 runs to 11 residues. The CDR3 sequence is CASSQGDEQYF. CDR3 DNA sequence: TGTGCCAGTAGCCAGGGTGACGAGCAGTACTTC.

The sample holds a few counts of this clonotype. The V call is TRBV7-6, the J call TRBJ2-5; 14 bases map to TRBD2. J lost 11 bases, V lost 1 base, and 18 bases had no gene match. CDR1 is SGHVS and CDR2 is FNYEAQ in the germline V gene. This CDR3 has 19 residues. The CDR3 nucleotides read TGTGCCAGCAGCTTAGTGTCCCTCCGACTAGCGGGGGGGAGCAAGGAGCAGTACTTC. This gives the protein CASSLVSLRLAGGSKEQYF.

This rearrangement joins TRBV2 to TRBJ2-7; the D gene is possibly TRBD1 (5 bases). This CDR3 is 13 amino acids long. Germline-derived CDR1 and CDR2 are SNHLY and FYNNEI. The V end was cut by 5 bases, the J end by 2 bases, with 10 bases between. The CDR3: CASSRGRPYEQYF. The CDR3 DNA reads TGTGCCAGCAGTAGGGGCAGGCCCTACGAGCAGTACTTC.

This clonotype was counted at least ten times. The V call is TRBV20-1, the J call TRBJ1-2; D is uncertain. The ends were cut back, 0 bases at V and 4 bases at J, with 18 bases in the middle. This CDR3 is 16 amino acids long. CDR1 is DFQATT, CDR2 SNEGSKA, per germline (reference sequence). This CDR3 reads CSARDRTSDLVYGYTF. As DNA, the CDR3 is TGCAGTGCTAGAGATCGAACAAGCGATCTAGTCTATGGCTACACCTTC.

The V and J genes are TRBV10-3 and TRBJ2-2; 9 nucleotides agree with TRBD1. The CDR3 is 14 amino acids. Per germline, CDR1 ENHRY and CDR2 SYGVKD. After removal of 4 bases from V and 3 bases from J, the junction contained 0 bases not matched to a gene. The CDR3 coding sequence is TGTGCCATCAGTGGGACAGGGGACACCGGGGAGCTGTTTTTT. It is translated as CAISGTGDTGELFF.

The chain combines TRBV24-1 with TRBJ2-2; 7 positions agree with TRBD2. The germline CDR1 and CDR2 sequences are KGHDR and SFDVKD. The CDR3 is made up of 15 amino acids. V lost 7 bases and J lost 7; bases outside the gene matches: 11. The CDR3 DNA reads TGTGCCACCAGCGCCAGCGGGAAGCTTGGCGGGGAGCTGTTTTTT. Its translation: CATSASGKLGGELFF.

The gene calls are TRBV20-1 and TRBJ1-1; D may be TRBD1 (5 bases). Germline loops: CDR1 DFQATT, CDR2 SNEGSKA (reference sequence). CDR3 length: 14 amino acids. V gave up 2 bases and J gave up 3 bases, with 13 bases separating them. CDR3 protein: CSARFGAGDTEAFF. CDR3 coding DNA: TGCAGTGCTAGATTCGGGGCGGGGGACACTGAAGCTTTCTTT.

V and J are TRBV7-9 and TRBJ2-7; 7 bases are shared with TRBD2. Per the germline V gene, CDR1 is SEHNR and CDR2 is FQNEAQ (reference sequence). The CDR3 extends over 15 amino acids. V was clipped by 6 bases and J by 1 base; unmatched bases: 9. The CDR3 nucleotides read TGTGCCAGCAGTTCTAGCGGCACAATTTCCTACGAGCAGTACTTC. It is translated as CASSSSGTISYEQYF. The full variable domain, rest sourced from reference TRBV7-9 and TRBJ2-7, is DTGVSQNPRHKITKRGQNVTFRCDPISEHNRLYWYRQTLGQGPEFLTYFQNEAQLEKSRLLSDRFSAERPKGSFSTLEIQRTEQGDSAMYLCASSSSGTISYEQYFGPGTRLTVT.

Comments on this clonotype: Just one base apart from a much larger clone, this may be a read error. The chain is built from TRBV6-1 and TRBJ2-3, with 7 positions matching TRBD1. Germline V gene data show CDR1 as MNHNS and CDR2 as SASEGT. The CDR3 extends over 14 amino acids. The CDR3 sequence is CASTTKPGTVTQYF. CDR3 coding DNA: TGTGCCAGCACCACGAAACCAGGGACAGTTACGCAGTATTTT.